Following are 20 T cell receptor beta chains from one sample sequenced in a study of blood T cell repertoires in COVID-19. TCRdb's copy holds only in-frame clones and misses some; the assay was immunoSEQ multiplex PCR. This sample has roughly 250,000 clones, with around 87% found just once. Sequencing was done on a sample of PBMCs or T cells enriched from blood (not recorded which). Receptors were obtained from a woman aged 18-30 years who had recovered from COVID-19.

Notes on this clone: Sequence at one end of the junction differs from germline and may be a read error. The CDR3 protein is CASSELTGVWYGF. The CDR3 bases are TGTGCCAGCTCAGAGCTAACAGGGGTATGGTACGGGTTT. The V and J genes are TRBV2 and TRBJ1-1; the match to TRBD1 covers 7 bases. CDR1 is SNHLY, CDR2 FYNNEI, per germline. The CDR3 runs 13 residues.

This clone has just one count. The chain combines TRBV2 with TRBJ1-2, with 7 bases fitting TRBD1. Germline V gene sequence: CDR1 SNHLY, CDR2 FYNNEI. After removal of 3 bases from V and 4 bases from J, the junction contained 2 bases not matched to a gene. The CDR3 spans 13 residues. The CDR3 sequence: CASSETGLYGYTF. In nucleotides, the CDR3 is TGTGCCAGCAGTGAGACAGGGCTCTATGGCTACACCTTC.

This chain links TRBV6-1 with TRBJ1-2, with 9 bases aligning to TRBD1. CDR1 MNHNS and CDR2 SASEGT come from the germline V gene. V shed 2 bases, J shed 8 bases, and the junction held 12 bases outside the gene matches. The CDR3 has 16 amino acids. CDR3 region: CASSENDRGIMEGYTF. In DNA, the CDR3 is TGTGCCAGCAGTGAAAATGACAGGGGGATTATGGAGGGCTACACCTTC.

This chain joins TRBV20-1 and TRBJ1-6; unclear D gene. The germline gives CDR1 DFQATT, CDR2 SNEGSKA (reference sequence). Trimming cost V 5 bases and J 8 bases, with 7 bases left between them. CDR3 length: 11 residues. The CDR3 here is CSAGLDSPLHF. The CDR3 DNA is TGCAGTGCTGGACTTGATTCACCCCTCCACTTT.

V gene TRBV28 combines with J gene TRBJ1-2, with TRBD1 matching over 8 bases. CDR3 length: 14 amino acids. Per germline, CDR1 MDHEN and CDR2 SYDVKM. The trim removed 2 bases at V and 3 bases at J, leaving 2 bases unmatched. The CDR3, as DNA: TGTGCCAGCAGTTTAGAGACAGGGGACTATGGCTACACCTTC. It encodes CASSLETGDYGYTF.

This clone was seen only once. The rearrangement joins TRBV6-5 to TRBJ1-1, with D possibly TRBD1 on 6 matching bases. The CDR3 is 11 residues long. Germline V gene data show CDR1 as MNHEY and CDR2 as SVGAGI. The ends were cut back, 6 bases at V and 5 bases at J, with 7 bases in the middle. This CDR3 is CASRGQTEAFF. The CDR3 DNA is TGTGCCAGCAGAGGACAGACTGAAGCTTTCTTT.

This chain links TRBV27 with TRBJ2-3; no definite D call. Germline V gene sequence: CDR1 MNHEY, CDR2 SMNVEV (reference sequence). The V gene lost 0 bases and the J gene lost 4 bases, with 8 bases spanning the gap. The CDR3 runs to 14 residues. Here the CDR3 reads CASSLSGQADTQYF. As DNA, the CDR3 is TGTGCCAGCAGTTTATCGGGTCAGGCAGATACGCAGTATTTT.

The V and J genes are TRBV2 and TRBJ1-2; D is unclear. This CDR3 has 13 residues. Trimming took 4 bases from V and 1 from J, leaving 7 bases between them. CDR1 and CDR2 (germline): SNHLY, FYNNEI. CDR3 amino acids: CASSGSINYGYTF. The CDR3 DNA reads as TGTGCCAGCAGTGGGAGCATTAACTATGGCTACACCTTC.

This chain links TRBV7-9 with TRBJ1-2; the match to TRBD1 covers 10 bases. CDR3 length: 15 amino acids. The germline V gene has CDR1 SEHNR and CDR2 FQNEAQ (reference sequence). V gave up 4 bases and J gave up 4 bases; unmatched junction bases: 6. DNA for the CDR3: TGTGCCAGCAGCTCAGTGACAGGGGGCCTCTATGGCTACACCTTC. Amino acids: CASSSVTGGLYGYTF.

The CDR3 sequence: CATLTPGGTTGELFF. The CDR3 nucleotides read TGTGCCACTCTTACCCCGGGGGGGACCACCGGGGAGCTGTTTTTT. V gene TRBV15 combines with J gene TRBJ2-2; 8 positions agree with TRBD2. Germline V gene sequence: CDR1 LNHNV, CDR2 YYDKDF (reference sequence). CDR3 length: 15 amino acids. The V gene end was trimmed by 9 bases and the J gene end by 4 bases; junction bases not matched to a gene: 10.

The chain carries TRBV15 and TRBJ2-7; possibly TRBD1 for D (5 bases). V shed 0 bases and J shed 4 bases, with 7 bases lying between them. The CDR3 runs to 13 residues. Germline V gives CDR1 LNHNV, CDR2 YYDKDF (reference sequence). The CDR3 reads CATSRDKGYEQYF. The CDR3, as DNA: TGTGCCACCAGCAGAGATAAGGGGTACGAGCAGTACTTC.

This rearrangement joins TRBV7-6 to TRBJ2-5; TRBD1 matches at 9 bases. Germline lookup yields CDR1 SGHVS and CDR2 FNYEAQ. The CDR3 has 13 residues. J was trimmed by 5 bases and V by 6 bases; bases with no gene match: 4. The CDR3 DNA follows: TGTGCCAGCAGACAGGGGGCAGGGGAGACCCAGTACTTC. Translated, it gives CASRQGAGETQYF.

The chain couples TRBV7-9 to TRBJ2-7; 8 positions match TRBD2. Germline CDR1 reads SEHNR; CDR2 reads FQNEAQ (reference sequence). The CDR3 sequence is 14 residues long. Trimming took 5 bases from V and 2 from J; bases not matched to a gene: 5. The CDR3 sequence is CASSLSGAAYEQYF. CDR3 nucleotide sequence: TGTGCCAGCAGCCTTAGCGGGGCAGCCTACGAGCAGTACTTC.

The J gene is TRBJ2-7, the V gene TRBV14; TRBD1 agrees at 7 bases. Germline CDR1 and CDR2: SGHDN and FVKESK. This CDR3 has 13 amino acids. The V and J ends lost 5 bases and 5 bases, in that order; junction bases with no gene match: 6. CDR3 residues: CASSRQGVHEQYF. The DNA of the CDR3 is TGTGCCAGCAGCAGGCAGGGGGTCCACGAGCAGTACTTC. The whole variable domain, remainder taken from reference TRBV14 and TRBJ2-7, is EAGVTQFPSHSVIEKGQTVTLRCDPISGHDNLYWYRRVMGKEIKFLLHFVKESKQDESGMPNNRFLAERTGGTYSTLKVQPAELEDSGVYFCASSRQGVHEQYFGPGTRLTVT.

The chain has TRBV6-5 and TRBJ2-3; D is perhaps TRBD1 (6 bases). Per the germline V gene, CDR1 is MNHEY and CDR2 is SVGAGI. V was cut by 4 bases and J by 2 bases, with 7 bases left in between. This CDR3 contains 13 residues. Here the CDR3 reads CASSWDNTDTQYF. In DNA, the CDR3 is TGTGCCAGCAGTTGGGACAACACAGATACGCAGTATTTT.

Written as DNA, the CDR3 is TGTGCCAGCTCACCGCCGGGACTAGCCTACAATGAGCAGTTCTTC. The encoded protein is CASSPPGLAYNEQFF. The rearrangement uses TRBV18 and TRBJ2-1; TRBD2 aligns across 8 bases. Germline CDR1 and CDR2: KGHSH and LQKENI. This CDR3 is 15 amino acids long. Trimming took 3 bases from V and 2 from J; bases not matched to a gene: 3.

CDR3 nucleotides: TGTGCCAGCGGGCGGGGAGGTAATTCACCCCTCCACTTT. Encoded protein: CASGRGGNSPLHF. The gene calls are TRBV28 and TRBJ1-6, with D unclear. V was trimmed by 8 bases and J by 6 bases, leaving 11 bases between them. Looked up from germline, CDR1 is MDHEN and CDR2 is SYDVKM. The CDR3 is made up of 13 amino acids.

This sequence joins TRBV6-1 and TRBJ2-6; possible D gene TRBD2, 5 bases. Germline V gene sequence: CDR1 MNHNS, CDR2 SASEGT. This CDR3 contains 17 residues. Between the trimmed V and J ends, which lost 3 bases and 0 bases, there was a span of 12 bases. DNA for the CDR3: TGTGCCAGCAGTGAGCCGCCCGGAGGCTCTGGGGCCAACGTCCTGACTTTC. Protein: CASSEPPGGSGANVLTF.

The chain combines TRBV7-2 with TRBJ2-3, with D hard to call. Germline CDR1 is SGHTA and CDR2 is FQGNSA. Trimming cost V 8 bases and J 6 bases, with 15 bases left between them. CDR3 length: 13 residues. The CDR3 spells CASGSPTGDTQYF. In nucleotides, the CDR3 is TGTGCCAGCGGATCCCCTACCGGGGATACGCAGTATTTT.

V is TRBV5-4 and J is TRBJ1-2; 7 positions agree with TRBD1. In germline, CDR1 is SGHNT, CDR2 YYREEE (reference sequence). V lost 5 bases and J lost 4; bases outside the gene matches: 8. This CDR3 region has 14 residues. For the CDR3, the DNA is TGTGCCAGCAGGATGACAGGGCCAAGCTATGGCTACACCTTC. It yields the protein CASRMTGPSYGYTF.